This T cell receptor (beta chain) was recovered during a study of CD8+ T cells in alopecia areata. cDNA prepared by RNA extraction and subsequent reverse transcription served as the template for sequencing. TCRdb's copy holds only in-frame clones and misses some; the assay was immunoSEQ multiplex PCR. Among about 130,000 clones listed, 45% to 60% were seen once. Treatment: oral pan-JAK inhibitor, 5-10 mg twice daily. The sequences come from CD8+ T cells sorted from blood, collected at week 4, from a patient treated with tofacitinib. The sequence came from a human donor with alopecia areata.

CDR3 protein: CASSHNTGQAAKNIQYF. In nucleotides, the CDR3 is TGTGCCAGCAGCCATAATACAGGACAGGCAGCCAAAAACATTCAGTACTTC. This chain uses TRBV7-9 with TRBJ2-4; 7 bases agree with TRBD1. This CDR3 has 17 amino acids. CDR1 is SEHNR and CDR2 is FQNEAQ in the germline V gene (reference sequence). V lost 5 bases and J lost 0; bases outside the gene matches: 10.